The TCR beta chain described here comes from a study of cytomegalovirus exposure and HLA in healthy donors. Study conclusions and caveats: Later work found that TCR association rates differed between HLA loci; DRB1 had the most and HLA-C the fewest.

Amplification used 60 Vbeta primers and 13 Jbeta primers. TCRdb's copy holds only in-frame clones and misses some; the assay was immunoSEQ multiplex PCR. This listing includes tens of thousands of clones. As for this clone: No antigen is known for it.

Per the germline V gene, CDR1 is MNHEY and CDR2 is SMNVEV (reference sequence). V lost 6 bases and J 2 bases, leaving 8 bases between the germline ends. This CDR3 contains 13 residues. The receptor was derived from a woman in her 30s in good health and CMV-seropositive. The rearrangement links TRBV27 to TRBJ1-5, with D possibly being TRBD1 (6 bases). The sequenced material came from PBMCs. CDR3 sequence: CASSRGGNQPQHF. The DNA of the CDR3 is TGTGCCAGCAGCAGGGGAGGCAATCAGCCCCAGCATTTT.